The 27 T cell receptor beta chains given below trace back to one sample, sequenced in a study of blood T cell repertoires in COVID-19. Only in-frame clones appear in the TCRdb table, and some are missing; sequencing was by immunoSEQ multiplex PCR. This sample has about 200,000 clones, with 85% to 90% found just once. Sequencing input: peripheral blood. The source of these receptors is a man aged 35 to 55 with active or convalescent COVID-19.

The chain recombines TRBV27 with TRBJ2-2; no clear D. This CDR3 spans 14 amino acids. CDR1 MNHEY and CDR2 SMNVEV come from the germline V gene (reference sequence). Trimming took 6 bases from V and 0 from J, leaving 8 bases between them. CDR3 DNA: TGTGCCAGCAGAAAAAACACGAACACCGGGGAGCTGTTTTTT. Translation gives CASRKNTNTGELFF.

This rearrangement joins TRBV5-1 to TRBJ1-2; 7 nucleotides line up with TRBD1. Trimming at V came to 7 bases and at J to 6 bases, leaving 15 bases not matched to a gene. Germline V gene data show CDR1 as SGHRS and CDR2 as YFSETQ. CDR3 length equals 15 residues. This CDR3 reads CASRKGQNQYDGYTF. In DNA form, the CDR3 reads TGCGCCAGCCGCAAGGGACAGAATCAATACGATGGCTACACCTTC. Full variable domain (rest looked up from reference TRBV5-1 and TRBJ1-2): KAGVTQTPRYLIKTRGQQVTLSCSPISGHRSVSWYQQTPGQGLQFLFEYFSETQRNKGNFPGRFSGRQFSNSRSEMNVSTLELGDSALYLCASRKGQNQYDGYTFGSGTRLTVV.

CDR3 sequence reads: CASGFIVHEQYF. As DNA, the CDR3 is TGTGCTAGTGGTTTTATAGTCCACGAGCAGTACTTC. The rearrangement uses TRBV12-5 and TRBJ2-7; D not resolved. The germline V gene encodes CDR1 LGHNT and CDR2 FRNRAP. This CDR3 is 12 amino acids long. Trimming shortened V by 3 bases and J by 5 bases, and 8 bases separated the two germline ends.

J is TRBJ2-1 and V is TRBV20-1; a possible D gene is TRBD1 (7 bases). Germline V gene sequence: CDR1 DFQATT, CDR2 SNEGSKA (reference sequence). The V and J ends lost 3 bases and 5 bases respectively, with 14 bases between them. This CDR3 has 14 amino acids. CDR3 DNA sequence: TGCAGTGCTAGTACAGGGGAGGTCAACAATGAGCAGTTCTTC. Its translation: CSASTGEVNNEQFF.

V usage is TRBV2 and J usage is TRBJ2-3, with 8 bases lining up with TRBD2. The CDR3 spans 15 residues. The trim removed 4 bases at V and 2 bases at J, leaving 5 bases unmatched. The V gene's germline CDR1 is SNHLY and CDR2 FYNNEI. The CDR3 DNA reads TGTGCCAGCAGTGTGTGGACTAGCCTCACAGATACGCAGTATTTT. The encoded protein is CASSVWTSLTDTQYF.

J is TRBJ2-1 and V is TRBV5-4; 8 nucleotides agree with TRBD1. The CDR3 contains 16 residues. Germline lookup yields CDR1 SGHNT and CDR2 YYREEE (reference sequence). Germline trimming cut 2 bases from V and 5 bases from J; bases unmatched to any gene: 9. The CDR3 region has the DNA TGTGCCAGCAGCTTCCGGGCTGGACAGGGCGACAATGAGCAGTTCTTC. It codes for CASSFRAGQGDNEQFF.

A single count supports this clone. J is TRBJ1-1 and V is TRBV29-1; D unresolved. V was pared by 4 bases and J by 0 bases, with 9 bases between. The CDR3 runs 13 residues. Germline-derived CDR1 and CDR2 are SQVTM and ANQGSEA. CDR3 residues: CSVVVQMNTEAFF. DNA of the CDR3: TGCAGCGTTGTTGTCCAAATGAACACTGAAGCTTTCTTT. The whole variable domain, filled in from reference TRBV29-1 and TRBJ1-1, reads SAVISQKPSRDICQRGTSLTIQCQVDSQVTMMFWYRQQPGQSLTLIATANQGSEATYESGFVIDKFPISRPNLTFSTLTVSNMSPEDSSIYLCSVVVQMNTEAFFGQGTRLTVV.

Here the CDR3 reads CASSEDRRVVYQPQHF. In DNA, the CDR3 is TGTGCCAGCAGTGAAGATCGCAGGGTCGTCTATCAGCCCCAGCATTTT. The V gene is TRBV6-1, the J gene TRBJ1-5, with a weak D call TRBD1 (5 bases). The CDR3 length is 16 residues. Germline V gene lookup returns CDR1 MNHNS and CDR2 SASEGT. V lost 1 base and J 5 bases, leaving 15 bases between the germline ends.

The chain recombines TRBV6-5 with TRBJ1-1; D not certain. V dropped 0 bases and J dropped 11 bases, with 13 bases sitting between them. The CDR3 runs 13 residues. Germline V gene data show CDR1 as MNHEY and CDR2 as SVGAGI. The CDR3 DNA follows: TGTGCCAGCAGTTACTCGTCCAAGTCGGTTGCTTTCTTT. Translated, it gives CASSYSSKSVAFF.

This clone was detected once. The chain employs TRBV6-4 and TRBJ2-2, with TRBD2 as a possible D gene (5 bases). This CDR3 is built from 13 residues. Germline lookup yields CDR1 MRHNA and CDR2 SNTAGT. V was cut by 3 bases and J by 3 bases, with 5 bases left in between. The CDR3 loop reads CASSERDTGELFF. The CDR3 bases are TGTGCCAGCAGTGAGCGGGACACCGGGGAGCTGTTTTTT.

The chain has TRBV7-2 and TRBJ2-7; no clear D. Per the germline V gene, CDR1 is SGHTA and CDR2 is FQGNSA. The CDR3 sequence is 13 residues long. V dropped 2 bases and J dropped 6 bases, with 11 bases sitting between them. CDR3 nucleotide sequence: TGTGCCAGCAGCTTACCTTCCCTAGGCGAGCAGTACTTC. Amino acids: CASSLPSLGEQYF.

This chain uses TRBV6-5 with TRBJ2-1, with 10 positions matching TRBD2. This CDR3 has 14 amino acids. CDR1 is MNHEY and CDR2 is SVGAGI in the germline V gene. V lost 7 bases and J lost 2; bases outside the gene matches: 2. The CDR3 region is CASMLAGAYNEQFF. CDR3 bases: TGTGCCAGCATGCTAGCGGGAGCCTACAATGAGCAGTTCTTC.

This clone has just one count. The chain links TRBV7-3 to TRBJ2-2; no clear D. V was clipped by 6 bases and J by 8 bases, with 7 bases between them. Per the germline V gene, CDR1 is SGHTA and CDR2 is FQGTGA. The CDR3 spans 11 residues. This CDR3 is CASSGAGELFF. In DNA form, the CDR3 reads TGTGCCAGCAGTGGAGCTGGGGAGCTGTTTTTT. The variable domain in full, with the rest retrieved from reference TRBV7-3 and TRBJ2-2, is GAGVSQTPSNKVTEKGKYVELRCDPISGHTALYWYRQSLGQGPEFLIYFQGTGAADDSGLPNDRFFAVRPEGSVSTLKIQRTERGDSAVYLCASSGAGELFFGEGSRLTVL.

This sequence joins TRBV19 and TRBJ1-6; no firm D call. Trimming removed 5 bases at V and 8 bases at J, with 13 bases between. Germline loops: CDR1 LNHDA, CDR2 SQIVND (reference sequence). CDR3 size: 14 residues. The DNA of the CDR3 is TGTGCCAGTAGTTCCACAGTGGCCGATTCACCCCTCCACTTT. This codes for CASSSTVADSPLHF.

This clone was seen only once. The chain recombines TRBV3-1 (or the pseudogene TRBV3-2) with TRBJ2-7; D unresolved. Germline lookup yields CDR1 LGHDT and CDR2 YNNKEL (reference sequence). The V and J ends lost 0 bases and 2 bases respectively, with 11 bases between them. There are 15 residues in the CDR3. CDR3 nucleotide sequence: TGTGCCAGCAGCCAAGATTCCGGAGTTGCCTACGAGCAGTACTTC. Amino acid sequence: CASSQDSGVAYEQYF.

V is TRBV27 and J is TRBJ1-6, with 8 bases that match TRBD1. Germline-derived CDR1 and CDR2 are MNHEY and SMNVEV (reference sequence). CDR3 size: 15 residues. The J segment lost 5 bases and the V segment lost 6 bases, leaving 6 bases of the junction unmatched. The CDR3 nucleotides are TGTGCCAGCAGACGGCTGACAGGGGATAATTCACCCCTCCACTTT. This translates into CASRRLTGDNSPLHF.

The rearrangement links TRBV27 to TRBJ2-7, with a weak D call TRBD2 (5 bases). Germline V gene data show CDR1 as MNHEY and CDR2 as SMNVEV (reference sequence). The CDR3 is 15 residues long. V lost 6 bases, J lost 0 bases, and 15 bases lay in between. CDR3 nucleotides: TGTGCCAGCAGAGCGCCGGGGTCGGGCTCCTACGAGCAGTACTTC. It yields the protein CASRAPGSGSYEQYF.

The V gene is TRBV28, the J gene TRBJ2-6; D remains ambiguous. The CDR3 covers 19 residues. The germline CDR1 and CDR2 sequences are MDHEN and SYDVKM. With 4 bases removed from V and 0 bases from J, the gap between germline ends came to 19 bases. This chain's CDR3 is CASSSRARSFTSGANVLTF. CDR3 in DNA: TGTGCCAGCAGTTCCCGAGCCCGGTCCTTTACCTCTGGGGCCAACGTCCTGACTTTC.

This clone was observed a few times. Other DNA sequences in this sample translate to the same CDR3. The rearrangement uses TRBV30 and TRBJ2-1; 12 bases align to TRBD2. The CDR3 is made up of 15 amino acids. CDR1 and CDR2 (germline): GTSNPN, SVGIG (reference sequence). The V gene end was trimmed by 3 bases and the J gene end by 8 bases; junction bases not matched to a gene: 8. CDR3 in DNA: TGTGCCTGGAGGCGGCTAGCGGGGGGGCGTTATGAGCAGTTCTTC. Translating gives CAWRRLAGGRYEQFF.

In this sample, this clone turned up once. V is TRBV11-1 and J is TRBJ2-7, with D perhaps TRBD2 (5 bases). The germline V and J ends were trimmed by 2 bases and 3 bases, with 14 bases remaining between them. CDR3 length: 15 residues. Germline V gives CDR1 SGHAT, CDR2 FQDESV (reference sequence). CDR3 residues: CASSLKVSGDYEQYF. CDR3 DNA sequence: TGTGCCAGCAGCTTAAAGGTCAGCGGAGACTACGAGCAGTACTTC. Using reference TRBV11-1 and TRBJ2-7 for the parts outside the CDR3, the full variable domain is EAEVAQSPRYKITEKSQAVAFWCDPISGHATLYWYRQILGQGPELLVQFQDESVVDDSQLPKDRFSAERLKGVDSTLKIQPAELGDSAMYLCASSLKVSGDYEQYFGPGTRLTVT.

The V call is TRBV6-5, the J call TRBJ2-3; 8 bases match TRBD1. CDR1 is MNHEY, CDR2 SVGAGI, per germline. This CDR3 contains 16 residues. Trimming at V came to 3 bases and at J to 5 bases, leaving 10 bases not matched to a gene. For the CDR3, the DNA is TGTGCCAGCAGTTATTCTCGACAGGGGCGGGGAGATACGCAGTATTTT. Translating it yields CASSYSRQGRGDTQYF.

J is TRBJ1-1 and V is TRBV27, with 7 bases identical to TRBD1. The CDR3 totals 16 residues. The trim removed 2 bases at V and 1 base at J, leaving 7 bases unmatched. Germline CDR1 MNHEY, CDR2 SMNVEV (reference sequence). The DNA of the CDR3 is TGTGCCAGCAGTTTACGGGCAGGGGGGCAGAACACTGAAGCTTTCTTT. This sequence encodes CASSLRAGGQNTEAFF.

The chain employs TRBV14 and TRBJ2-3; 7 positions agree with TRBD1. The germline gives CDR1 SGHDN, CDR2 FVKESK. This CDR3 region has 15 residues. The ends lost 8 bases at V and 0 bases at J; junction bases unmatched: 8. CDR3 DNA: TGTGCCAGCGGTAACCGGGACAGAAGCACAGATACGCAGTATTTT. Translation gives CASGNRDRSTDTQYF.

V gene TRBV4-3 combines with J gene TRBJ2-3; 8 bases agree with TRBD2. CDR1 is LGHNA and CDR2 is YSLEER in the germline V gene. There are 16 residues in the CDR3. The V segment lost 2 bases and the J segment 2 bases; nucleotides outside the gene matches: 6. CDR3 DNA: TGCGCCAGCAGCCAATCCAGCGGGGGACTCACAGATACGCAGTATTTT. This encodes CASSQSSGGLTDTQYF.

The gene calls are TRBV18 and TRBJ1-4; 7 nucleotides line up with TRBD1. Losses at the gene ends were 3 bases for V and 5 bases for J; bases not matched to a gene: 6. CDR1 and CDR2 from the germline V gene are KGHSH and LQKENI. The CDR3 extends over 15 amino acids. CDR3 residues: CASSPSGTVNEKLFF. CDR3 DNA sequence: TGTGCCAGCTCACCCTCCGGGACAGTAAATGAAAAACTGTTTTTT.

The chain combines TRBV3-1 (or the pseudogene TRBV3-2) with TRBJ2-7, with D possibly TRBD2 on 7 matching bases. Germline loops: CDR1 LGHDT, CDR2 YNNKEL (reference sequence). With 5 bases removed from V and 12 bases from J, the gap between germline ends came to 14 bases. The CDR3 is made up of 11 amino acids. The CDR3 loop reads CASSTAGAPYF. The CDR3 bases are TGTGCCAGCAGCACGGCGGGGGCCCCGTACTTC.

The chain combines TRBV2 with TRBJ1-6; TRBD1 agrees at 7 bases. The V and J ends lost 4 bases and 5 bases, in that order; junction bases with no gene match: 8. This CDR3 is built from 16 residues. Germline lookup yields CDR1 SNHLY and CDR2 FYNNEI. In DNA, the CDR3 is TGTGCCAGCAGTGGGAGACAGGGCTTTGATAATTCACCCCTCCACTTT. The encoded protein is CASSGRQGFDNSPLHF. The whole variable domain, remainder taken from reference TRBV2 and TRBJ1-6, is EPEVTQTPSHQVTQMGQEVILRCVPISNHLYFYWYRQILGQKVEFLVSFYNNEISEKSEIFDDQFSVERPDGSNFTLKIRSTKLEDSAMYFCASSGRQGFDNSPLHFGNGTRLTVT.